This T cell receptor (beta chain) derives from a study of CD4+ T cells in melanoma. Notes on this clone: The antigen remains unidentified. The same CDR3 is also encoded by other DNA sequences in this sample.

Study-wide results and limits: Neoantigen-specific CD4+ T cells in melanoma reportedly had diverse differentiation states. CD8+ T cell, macrophage and B cell function reportedly correlated with neoantigen-specific CD4+ T cells.

The CDR3 covers 13 residues. Trimming took off 1 base at V and 3 bases at J, with 6 bases between the two ends. Germline CDR1 reads KGHSH; CDR2 reads LQKENI. Only in-frame clones appear in the TCRdb table, and some are missing; sequencing was by immunoSEQ multiplex PCR. The repertoire has roughly 60,000 clones, 55% to 75% of them found once; the top ten carry approximately 5%. This sequence was found in a human donor with melanoma. Sample: tumor tissue. The rearrangement links TRBV18 to TRBJ1-1, with D hard to call. In nucleotides, the CDR3 is TGTGCCAGCTCACCACGTCAGGACACTGAAGCTTTCTTT. Translation: CASSPRQDTEAFF.